This TCR beta chain was captured in a study of shared clonotypes between healthy human individuals. The CDR3 is 16 residues long. The V end lost 7 bases, the J end lost 3 bases, and 16 bases lay between the germline ends. Germline V gives CDR1 SNHLY, CDR2 FYNNEI. The assay was immunoSEQ multiplex PCR, and TCRdb's table has in-frame clones only and misses some. The table shows approximately 2.5 million clones, with about 92% occurring only once. This chain uses TRBV2 with TRBJ2-6; the D gene is possibly TRBD1 (5 bases). The specimen was naive CD4+ T cells sorted from blood. The subset is: CD45RA+ positively selected. This sequence was found in a man aged 18 to 35 in good health. CDR3 sequence reads: CASTAGIPLGANVLTF. CDR3 bases: TGTGCCAGCACGGCAGGGATCCCACTTGGGGCCAACGTCCTGACTTTC.